A single sample gave rise to the 5 T cell receptor beta chains below, sequenced in a study of cytomegalovirus exposure and HLA in healthy donors. The PCR contained 60 Vbeta and 13 Jbeta primers. Measured with immunoSEQ multiplex PCR; TCRdb has only the in-frame clones, and not every one. Found here are 75,000 to 100,000 clones, just over 70% of them singletons; the top ten hold around 8%. Input material: PBMCs. These TCRs come from a man in his sixties in good health and CMV-seronegative.

This clone was observed a handful of times. This chain uses TRBV28 with TRBJ1-3, with a possible D match to TRBD1 (6 bases). The V gene lost 8 bases and the J gene lost 6 bases, with 17 bases spanning the gap. In germline, CDR1 is MDHEN, CDR2 SYDVKM. CDR3 size: 14 residues. Written as DNA, the CDR3 is TGTGCCAGCGGAACTCCAGGGGATGTAAACACCATATATTTT. Encoded protein: CASGTPGDVNTIYF.

This sequence joins TRBV27 and TRBJ2-2, with 15 bases identical to TRBD2. Germline trimming cut 3 bases from V and 2 bases from J; bases unmatched to any gene: 10. This CDR3 contains 20 residues. CDR1 is MNHEY and CDR2 is SMNVEV in the germline V gene (reference sequence). CDR3 in amino acids: CASSFRLGLAGGPNTGELFF. The CDR3 nucleotides are TGTGCCAGCAGTTTTCGGTTGGGACTAGCGGGAGGCCCAAACACCGGGGAGCTGTTTTTT.

The chain has TRBV5-4 and TRBJ2-5, with D perhaps matching TRBD1 (6 bases). CDR1 is SGHNT, CDR2 YYREEE, per germline (reference sequence). The CDR3 contains 14 residues. Trimming removed 4 bases from V and 0 bases from J, with 10 bases in between. CDR3 in amino acids: CASSPQGYQETQYF. For the CDR3, the DNA is TGTGCCAGCAGCCCTCAGGGGTACCAAGAGACCCAGTACTTC.

J is TRBJ1-1 and V is TRBV6-1; tentative D call: TRBD1 (5 bases). Trimming took 4 bases from V and 1 from J, leaving 13 bases between them. CDR1 and CDR2 from the germline V gene are MNHNS and SASEGT. CDR3 length equals 15 residues. CDR3 bases: TGTGCCAGCAGTGGCCTGGACACGGGGAACACTGAAGCTTTCTTT. The encoded protein is CASSGLDTGNTEAFF.

The V and J genes are TRBV30 and TRBJ1-1; 9 nucleotides align to TRBD1. Germline trimming cut 4 bases from V and 0 bases from J; bases unmatched to any gene: 12. Germline CDR1 reads GTSNPN; CDR2 reads SVGIG (reference sequence). CDR3 length equals 17 residues. The CDR3 protein is CAWMRKQGATMNTEAFF. CDR3 nucleotide sequence: TGTGCCTGGATGAGGAAACAGGGGGCGACCATGAACACTGAAGCTTTCTTT.